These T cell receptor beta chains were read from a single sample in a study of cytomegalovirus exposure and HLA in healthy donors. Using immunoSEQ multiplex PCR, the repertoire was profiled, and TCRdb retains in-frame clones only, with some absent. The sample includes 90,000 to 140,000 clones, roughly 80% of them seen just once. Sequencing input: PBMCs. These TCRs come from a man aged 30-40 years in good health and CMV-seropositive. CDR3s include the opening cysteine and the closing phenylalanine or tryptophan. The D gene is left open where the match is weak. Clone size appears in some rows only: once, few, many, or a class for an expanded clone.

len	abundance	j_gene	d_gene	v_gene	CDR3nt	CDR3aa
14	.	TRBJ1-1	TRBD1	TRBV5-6	TGTGCCAGCAGCCCGGGACAGGGAGGCACTGAAGCTTTCTTT	CASSPGQGGTEAFF
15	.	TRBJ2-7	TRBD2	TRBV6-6	TGTGCCAGCAGTCCGGGACTAGCGACCCCCTACGAGCAGTACTTC	CASSPGLATPYEQYF
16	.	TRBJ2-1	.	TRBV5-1	TGCGCCAGCAGTGGTGTACTGCGGGCGGGACGGAATGAGCAGTTCTTC	CASSGVLRAGRNEQFF
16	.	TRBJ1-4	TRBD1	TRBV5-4	TGTGCCAGCAGCCCTGACCCAGGGGGCGGCCATGAAAAACTGTTTTTT	CASSPDPGGGHEKLFF
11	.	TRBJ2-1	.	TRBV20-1	TGCAGTGCTAGTGGCGGGACGGAGCAGTTCTTC	CSASGGTEQFF
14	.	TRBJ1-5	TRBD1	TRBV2	TGTGCCAGCAGTGGGACAGGGGCGCTTCAGCCCCAGCATTTT	CASSGTGALQPQHF
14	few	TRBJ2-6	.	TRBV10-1	TGCGCCACGAACTACAAGTCTGGGGCCAACGTCCTGACTTTC	CATNYKSGANVLTF
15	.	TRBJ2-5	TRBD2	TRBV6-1	TGTGCCAGCAGAGAGACTAGCGGGGGGGCGGAGACCCAGTACTTC	CASRETSGGAETQYF
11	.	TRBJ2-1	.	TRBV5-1	TGCGCCAGCAGACGGGAATACGAGCAGTTCTTC	CASRREYEQFF
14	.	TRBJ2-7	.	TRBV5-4	TGTGCCAGCAGCAAGGAGGGGGCGTTCCACGAGCAGTACTTC	CASSKEGAFHEQYF
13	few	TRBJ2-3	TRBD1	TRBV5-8	TGTGCCAGCAGACAGGGGAGCACAGATACGCAGTATTTT	CASRQGSTDTQYF
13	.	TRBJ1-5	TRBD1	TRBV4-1	TGCGCCAGCAGCCACGACAGGGGACAGCCCCAGCATTTT	CASSHDRGQPQHF
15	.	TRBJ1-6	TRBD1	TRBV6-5	TGTGCCAGCAGTTACTCGGGACAGGGGGATTCACCCCTCCACTTT	CASSYSGQGDSPLHF
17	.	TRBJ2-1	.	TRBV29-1	TGCAGCGTTGAAGATGGGTGGGGCCCAGGCTCCTACAATGAGCAGTTCTTC	CSVEDGWGPGSYNEQFF
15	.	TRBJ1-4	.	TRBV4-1	TGCGCCAGCAGCCAAGATTCGGGGGGTAATGAAAAACTGTTTTTT	CASSQDSGGNEKLFF
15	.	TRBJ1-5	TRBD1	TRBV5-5	TGTGCCAGCAGCCTCCAGGGGCAGGGGGGCCAGCCCCAGCATTTT	CASSLQGQGGQPQHF
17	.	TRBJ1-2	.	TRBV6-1	TGTGCCAGCAGTGGGACGACAGGTGTTAGGGGCTACTATGGCTACACCTTC	CASSGTTGVRGYYGYTF
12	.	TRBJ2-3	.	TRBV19	TGTGCCAGTAGACAGAGCACAGATACGCAGTATTTT	CASRQSTDTQYF
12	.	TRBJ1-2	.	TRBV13	TGTGCCAGCAGCCGTGGGGGGAATGGCTACACCTTC	CASSRGGNGYTF
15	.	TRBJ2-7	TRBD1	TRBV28	TGTGCCAGCAGTTTAGGGGACAGGGGGTGGTACGAGCAGTACTTC	CASSLGDRGWYEQYF
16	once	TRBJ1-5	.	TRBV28	TGTGCCAGCAGTTCCTCCAGGGTTTATAGCAATCAGCCCCAGCATTTT	CASSSSRVYSNQPQHF
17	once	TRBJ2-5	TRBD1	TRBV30	TGTGCCTGGAGTCCAGGGGGACGTAGCAATTTCCAAGAGACCCAGTACTTC	CAWSPGGRSNFQETQYF
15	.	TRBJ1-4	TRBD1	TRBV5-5	TGTGCCAGCAGGGATGGGACAGCAACTAATGAAAAACTGTTTTTT	CASRDGTATNEKLFF
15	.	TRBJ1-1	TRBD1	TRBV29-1	TGCAGCGTTGACGACGGCAGGGGGCCGTCTACTGAAGCTTTCTTT	CSVDDGRGPSTEAFF
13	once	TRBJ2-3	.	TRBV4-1	TGCGCCAGCAGCCAACTAGCTGTCGATACGCAGTATTTT	CASSQLAVDTQYF
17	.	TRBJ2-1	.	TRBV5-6	TGTGCCAGCAGCTTAGAGGGAGGGGGGGGGACGGGATTTGGGCAGTTCTTC	CASSLEGGGGTGFGQFF
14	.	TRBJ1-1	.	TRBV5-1	TGCGCCAGCAGCTTGTACAACATGAACACTGAAGCTTTCTTT	CASSLYNMNTEAFF
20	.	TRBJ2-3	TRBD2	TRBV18	TGTGCCAGCTCACCGACAAGGACGGCGTGGGGGGGGTTAGGCACAGATACGCAGTATTTT	CASSPTRTAWGGLGTDTQYF
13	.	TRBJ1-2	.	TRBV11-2	TGTGCCAGCAGTCTGAACAGGCAACATGGCTACACCTTC	CASSLNRQHGYTF
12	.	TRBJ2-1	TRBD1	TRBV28	TGTGCCAGCAGATTAGACAGGGGTGAGCAGTTCTTC	CASRLDRGEQFF
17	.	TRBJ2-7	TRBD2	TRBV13	TGTGCCAGCAGCCCCGTTAGGGCGGGGGGTAGCTCCTACGAGCAGTACTTC	CASSPVRAGGSSYEQYF
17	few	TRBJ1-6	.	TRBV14	TGTGCCAGCAGCCAGACAATTAGACGTCCTTTTCCTTCACCCCTCCACTTT	CASSQTIRRPFPSPLHF
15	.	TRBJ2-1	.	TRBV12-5	TGTGCTAGTGCCCATGGGGGCAGATCCTACAATGAGCAGTTCTTC	CASAHGGRSYNEQFF
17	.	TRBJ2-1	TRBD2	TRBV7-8	TGTGCCAGCAGCTTAGCGGGGGGGACTAGCGGCTACAATGAGCAGTTCTTC	CASSLAGGTSGYNEQFF
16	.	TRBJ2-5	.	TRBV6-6	TGTGCCAGCAGTCCTAACTCCCGGCGGGCAGGAGAGACCCAGTACTTC	CASSPNSRRAGETQYF
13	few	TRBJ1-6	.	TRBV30	TGTGCCTGGAGTCCTACCCCCAATTCACCCCTCCACTTT	CAWSPTPNSPLHF
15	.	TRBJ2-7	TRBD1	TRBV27	TGTGCCAGCAGTTTAACTACCGGGACAGCCTACGAGCAGTACTTC	CASSLTTGTAYEQYF
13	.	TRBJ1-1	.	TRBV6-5	TGTGCCAGCAGTTCGTGGGCGGGCACTGAAGCTTTCTTT	CASSSWAGTEAFF
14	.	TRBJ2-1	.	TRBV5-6	TGTGCCAGCAGCTTGGTTTCAGCGGAGAATGAGCAGTTCTTC	CASSLVSAENEQFF
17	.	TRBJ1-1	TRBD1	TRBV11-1	TGTGCCAGCAGCTTAGCAGAGAGGACAGGGGGGATCACTGAAGCTTTCTTT	CASSLAERTGGITEAFF
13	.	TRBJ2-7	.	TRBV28	TGTGCCAGCAGTTTACTGGACAGCTACGAGCAGTACTTC	CASSLLDSYEQYF
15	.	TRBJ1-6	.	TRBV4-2	TGTGCCAGCAGCCAAGACCTTCAGGGGAATTCACCCCTCCACTTT	CASSQDLQGNSPLHF
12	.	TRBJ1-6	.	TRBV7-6	TGTGCCAGCAGCTCTCCGAATTCACCCCTCCACTTT	CASSSPNSPLHF
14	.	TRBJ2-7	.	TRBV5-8	TGTGCCAGCAATCGTGGACAGTGGATCTACGAGCAGTACTTC	CASNRGQWIYEQYF
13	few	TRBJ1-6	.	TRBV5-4	TGTGCCAGCAGCGTCGCGGGGAATTCACCCCTCCACTTT	CASSVAGNSPLHF
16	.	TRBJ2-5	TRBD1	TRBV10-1	TGCGCCAGCAGTGACCAAGGACAGGGTCGTAGAGAGACCCAGTACTTC	CASSDQGQGRRETQYF
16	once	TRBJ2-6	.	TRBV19	TGTGCCAGTAAGGGCGGCAGGGGTACTGGGGCCAACGTCCTGACTTTC	CASKGGRGTGANVLTF
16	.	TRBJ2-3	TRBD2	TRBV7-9	TGTGCCAGCAGGAGAAAGACTAGCGGGGGTTCAGATACGCAGTATTTT	CASRRKTSGGSDTQYF